What follows are 8 T cell receptor beta chains derived from one specimen sequenced in a study of blood T cell repertoires in COVID-19. Data came from immunoSEQ multiplex PCR; TCRdb stores just in-frame clones and leaves some out. This repertoire shows approximately 170,000 clones, around four fifths found once; its top ten account for about 8.8%. Sequencing used peripheral blood. The receptor source for this set is an elderly woman with COVID-19, enrolled during active disease.

V usage is TRBV5-8 and J usage is TRBJ2-1; D call uncertain. The ends were cut back, 5 bases at V and 5 bases at J, with 8 bases in the middle. Per the germline V gene, CDR1 is SGHTS and CDR2 is YDEGEE. The CDR3 runs 12 residues. The CDR3 region has the DNA TGTGCCAGCAGGCGAGCTAACAATGAGCAGTTCTTC. Residues: CASRRANNEQFF. Full variable domain (missing parts from reference TRBV5-8 and TRBJ2-1): EAGVTQSPTHLIKTRGQQATLRCSPISGHTSVYWYQQALGLGLQFLLWYDEGEERNRGNFPPRFSGRQFPNYSSELNVNALELEDSALYLCASRRANNEQFFGPGTRLTVL.

The V and J genes are TRBV27 and TRBJ2-1, with D perhaps matching TRBD2 (6 bases). The V gene lost 3 bases and the J gene lost 10 bases, with 13 bases spanning the gap. There are 13 residues in the CDR3. Germline assignment: CDR1 MNHEY and CDR2 SMNVEV (reference sequence). CDR3 region: CASSFLSTSEQFF. CDR3 coding DNA: TGTGCCAGCAGTTTCCTTTCTACTAGCGAGCAGTTCTTC.

The gene calls are TRBV28 and TRBJ2-6; no clear D gene. The CDR3 contains 13 residues. Germline CDR1 is MDHEN and CDR2 is SYDVKM. V lost 9 bases, J lost 4 bases, and 10 bases lay in between. The CDR3 DNA reads TGTGCCAGTGGAGAGAGCGGGGCCAACGTCCTGACTTTC. Translation: CASGESGANVLTF. The variable domain in full, with the rest retrieved from reference TRBV28 and TRBJ2-6, is DVKVTQSSRYLVKRTGEKVFLECVQDMDHENMFWYRQDPGLGLRLIYFSYDVKMKEKGDIPEGYSVSREKKERFSLILESASTNQTSMYLCASGESGANVLTFGAGSRLTVL.

The CDR3 loop reads CAGKGGNTGELFF. For the CDR3, the DNA is TGTGCCGGCAAGGGAGGTAACACCGGGGAGCTGTTTTTT. V usage is TRBV12-3 or TRBV12-4 and J usage is TRBJ2-2, with D maybe TRBD2 (6 bases). Trimming pared 11 bases from V and 2 bases from J, leaving 12 bases between. The CDR3 contains 13 residues.

V is TRBV3-1 (or the pseudogene TRBV3-2) and J is TRBJ2-5, with D perhaps matching TRBD2 (6 bases). V lost 4 bases to trimming and J lost 1 base, with 7 bases between them. This CDR3 contains 13 residues. Germline V gives CDR1 LGHDT, CDR2 YNNKEL (reference sequence). CDR3 in DNA: TGTGCCAGCAGCCTTAGCGGCCAAGAGACCCAGTACTTC. Its translation is CASSLSGQETQYF.

This clone was detected once. The V and J genes are TRBV28 and TRBJ1-2; 7 bases are shared with TRBD1. Per germline, CDR1 MDHEN and CDR2 SYDVKM. The CDR3 totals 14 residues. V was pared by 3 bases and J by 11 bases, with 12 bases of the junction left unmatched. As DNA, the CDR3 is TGTGCCAGCAGTTTGGTTGGACAGGTCTGGGGATACACCTTC. Its translation is CASSLVGQVWGYTF.

The chain carries TRBV5-1 and TRBJ1-5; possible D gene TRBD1, 6 bases. The CDR3 sequence is 14 residues long. The germline V gene encodes CDR1 SGHRS and CDR2 YFSETQ. V dropped 2 bases and J dropped 5 bases, with 11 bases sitting between them. The CDR3 DNA sequence: TGCGCCAGCAGCTTCGAGGCAGGGGATCAGCCCCAGCATTTT. Its translation: CASSFEAGDQPQHF. Full variable domain (rest looked up from reference TRBV5-1 and TRBJ1-5): KAGVTQTPRYLIKTRGQQVTLSCSPISGHRSVSWYQQTPGQGLQFLFEYFSETQRNKGNFPGRFSGRQFSNSRSEMNVSTLELGDSALYLCASSFEAGDQPQHFGDGTRLSIL.

This clone has a count of ten or more. This chain joins TRBV7-2 and TRBJ2-1; 7 nucleotides match TRBD2. The CDR3 has 14 amino acids. In germline, CDR1 is SGHTA, CDR2 FQGNSA. V lost 6 bases and J lost 12; bases outside the gene matches: 14. CDR3 nucleotide sequence: TGTGCCAGCAGTCACACCATCAGCGGGATTGGGCAGTTCTTC. Encoded protein: CASSHTISGIGQFF.